This TCR beta chain was observed in a study of T-cell reconstitution after alpha-beta-depleted transplantation in children. Researchers prepared the TCRbeta library using unique molecular identifiers, the study reports. TCRdb reprocessed the PCR reads with MiXCR, giving one entry per CDR3 protein. Here the sample spans 500,000 to 750,000 distinct CDR3 sequences, 27% being singletons. As for this clonotype: As yet, its antigen is unknown.

Trimming cost V 6 bases and J 2 bases; bases outside gene matches: 7. The V gene's germline CDR1 is MNHNS and CDR2 SASEGT. CDR3 length: 17 amino acids. General observations from the study: About two months after transplant, alpha-beta T cells reportedly came from several hundred expanded graft clones. T cells produced anew were the main source of T-cell counts and diversity one year after transplant. Elevated TCRbeta diversity at day 60 was traced, in some patients, to surviving recipient T cells and thymic progenitors.

Sequences were derived from PBMCs, sampled before TCRalphabeta/CD19-depleted stem cell transplant. The chain carries TRBV6-1 and TRBJ2-6; 10 bases map to TRBD1. The clonotype originates from a boy less than two years old with Wiskott-Aldrich syndrome, due to receive a stem cell transplant. The CDR3 is CASRRQGANAGANVLTF. CDR3 bases: TGTGCCAGCAGACGACAGGGGGCAAACGCTGGGGCCAACGTCCTGACTTTC.